These 3 T cell receptor beta chains came from one sample sequenced in a study of T cell responses to AZD1222 COVID-19 vaccine. Only in-frame clones appear in the TCRdb table, and some are missing; sequencing was by immunoSEQ multiplex PCR. Here the sample spans 110,000 to 150,000 clones, 85% to 95% being singletons. This specimen consisted of peripheral blood, obtained after recovery from COVID-19. Receptor source: an adult who had recovered from COVID-19.

V is TRBV5-1 and J is TRBJ1-4; D might be TRBD1 (5 bases). Deletions cut 0 bases from V and 0 bases from J, with 6 bases between. Germline V gene sequence: CDR1 SGHRS, CDR2 YFSETQ. The CDR3 loop spans 15 amino acids. The CDR3 bases are TGCGCCAGCAGCTTGGAGGGGACAACTAATGAAAAACTGTTTTTT. Protein sequence: CASSLEGTTNEKLFF.

The chain couples TRBV5-4 to TRBJ1-2; D is uncertain. Trimming took off 0 bases at V and 5 bases at J, with 5 bases between the two ends. Germline CDR1 and CDR2: SGHNT and YYREEE (reference sequence). CDR3 size: 12 residues. Here the CDR3 DNA reads TGTGCCAGCAGCTTGGCCGGTTATGGCTACACCTTC. It codes for CASSLAGYGYTF.

This chain uses TRBV5-4 with TRBJ2-5, with TRBD2 matching 10 bases. CDR1 and CDR2 (germline): SGHNT, YYREEE (reference sequence). This CDR3 region has 16 residues. With 4 bases clipped from V and 3 bases from J, the junction kept 9 bases outside the gene matches. CDR3 protein: CASSPRGGLAEETQYF. CDR3 in DNA: TGTGCCAGCAGCCCTCGGGGTGGACTAGCGGAAGAGACCCAGTACTTC.